The 27 T cell receptor beta chains presented below share a single source sample, sequenced in a study of identical twins. TCRdb redid the calling of the 5' RACE reads with MiXCR, one entry per CDR3 protein. The sample carries some 790,000 distinct CDR3 sequences, about 18% recorded once. The sample was also reused in another study, on T cells expressing NK-cell markers.

Specimen: PBMCs. These receptors were collected from a woman aged 18-30 years in good health.

The J gene is TRBJ1-3, the V gene TRBV10-3, with 7 nucleotides matching TRBD1. Losses at the gene ends were 6 bases for V and 3 bases for J; bases not matched to a gene: 8. The CDR3 contains 15 residues. CDR1 is ENHRY and CDR2 is SYGVKD in the germline V gene. This chain's CDR3 is CAISARTGVGNTIYF. In DNA, the CDR3 is TGTGCCATCAGCGCCAGGACAGGAGTTGGAAACACCATATATTTT.

This sequence joins TRBV5-1 and TRBJ1-1, with TRBD1 matching 7 bases. Germline lookup yields CDR1 SGHRS and CDR2 YFSETQ. There are 15 residues in the CDR3. With V trimmed by 0 bases and J by 1 base, 3 bases remained unmatched. The CDR3 region is CASSLADRANTEAFF. In DNA form, the CDR3 reads TGCGCCAGCAGCTTGGCCGACAGGGCGAACACTGAAGCTTTCTTT.

The chain employs TRBV20-1 and TRBJ2-1; TRBD2 might be the D (6 bases). Trimming pared 5 bases from V and 4 bases from J, leaving 27 bases between. The CDR3 has 18 residues. CDR1 and CDR2 from the germline V gene are DFQATT and SNEGSKA (reference sequence). DNA for the CDR3: TGCAGTGCTCCCCCGCCCCTGGTAGCGGACTTCGCTTACAATGAGCAGTTCTTC. This translates into CSAPPPLVADFAYNEQFF.

The chain couples TRBV12-3 or TRBV12-4 to TRBJ2-7, with 9 bases fitting TRBD1. The CDR3 runs to 14 residues. Trimming took 5 bases from V and 3 from J; bases not matched to a gene: 5. CDR3 in amino acids: CASSPRDRVYEQYF. The CDR3 DNA reads as TGTGCCAGCAGTCCGCGGGACAGGGTCTACGAGCAGTACTTC.

This clonotype was counted a few times. This chain joins TRBV4-3 and TRBJ2-7, with D possibly being TRBD1 (5 bases). With 3 bases removed from V and 4 bases from J, the gap between germline ends came to 10 bases. The length of the CDR3 is 13 residues. CDR1 and CDR2 from the germline V gene are LGHNA and YSLEER. Here the CDR3 DNA reads TGCGCCAGCAGCCACGATCAGGGTTACGAGCAGTACTTC. Protein sequence: CASSHDQGYEQYF.

This chain connects TRBV30 to TRBJ1-5, with 10 bases lining up with TRBD1. Trimming removed 1 base from V and 6 bases from J; junction bases left unmatched: 0. The CDR3 is made up of 13 amino acids. Germline loops: CDR1 GTSNPN, CDR2 SVGIG (reference sequence). In DNA, the CDR3 is TGTGCCTGGAGTGGGACAGGGGGTCAGCCCCAGCATTTT. It is translated as CAWSGTGGQPQHF.

The chain carries TRBV11-2 and TRBJ1-4; D uncertain. The CDR3 contains 13 residues. V was trimmed by 0 bases and J by 11 bases, leaving 10 bases between them. Germline V gives CDR1 SGHAT, CDR2 FQNNGV. CDR3 residues: CASSLDSQAKLFF. CDR3 DNA sequence: TGTGCCAGCAGCTTAGACTCCCAGGCGAAACTGTTTTTT. Drawing the rest from reference TRBV11-2 and TRBJ1-4, the complete variable domain is EAGVAQSPRYKIIEKRQSVAFWCNPISGHATLYWYQQILGQGPKLLIQFQNNGVVDDSQLPKDRFSAERLKGVDSTLKIQPAKLEDSAVYLCASSLDSQAKLFFGSGTQLSVL.

This clonotype was observed a handful of times. This chain connects TRBV4-3 to TRBJ2-1; 8 positions match TRBD2. The CDR3 spans 15 residues. Losses at the gene ends were 4 bases for V and 12 bases for J; bases not matched to a gene: 14. Germline V gene lookup returns CDR1 LGHNA and CDR2 YSLEER. The CDR3, as DNA: TGCGCCAGCAGCCCTTACGGGAAAAGCGGGAGCTGGCAGTTCTTC. Its protein is CASSPYGKSGSWQFF.

In its sample, this clonotype was seen a few times. The chain carries TRBV5-6 and TRBJ1-1, with a possible D match to TRBD1 (6 bases). V was cut by 3 bases and J by 7 bases, with 16 bases left in between. The germline gives CDR1 SGHDT, CDR2 YYEEEE. This CDR3 comprises 14 residues. The CDR3 DNA reads TGTGCCAGCAGCTCGAATACACAGGGCGTTGAAGCTTTCTTT. Translation: CASSSNTQGVEAFF.

The chain joins TRBV12-3 or TRBV12-4 to TRBJ2-7; TRBD1 agrees at 10 bases. V gave up 6 bases and J gave up 2 bases; unmatched junction bases: 4. CDR3 size: 14 residues. The CDR3 region is CASRGQGRTYEQYF. In nucleotides, the CDR3 is TGTGCCAGCAGGGGACAGGGGAGGACCTACGAGCAGTACTTC.

V gene TRBV20-1 combines with J gene TRBJ2-1; D is unresolved. V dropped 0 bases and J dropped 9 bases, with 9 bases sitting between them. Per the germline V gene, CDR1 is DFQATT and CDR2 is SNEGSKA (reference sequence). The CDR3 is 12 amino acids. Here the CDR3 reads CSARDIGAEQFF. DNA of the CDR3: TGCAGTGCTAGAGATATAGGCGCTGAGCAGTTCTTC.

This chain connects TRBV12-3 or TRBV12-4 to TRBJ2-4; 8 bases are shared with TRBD2. V shed 6 bases and J 4 bases; nucleotides not matched to a gene: 11. The CDR3 is 16 amino acids. CDR3 protein: CASSFRDSGAKNIQYF. The CDR3 DNA sequence: TGTGCCAGCAGCTTTCGGGATAGCGGGGCGAAAAACATTCAGTACTTC.

The chain carries TRBV6-2 or TRBV6-3 and TRBJ2-5; 8 bases align to TRBD2. The CDR3 runs to 13 residues. Germline CDR1 reads MNHEY; CDR2 reads SVGEGT. After removal of 8 bases from V and 1 base from J, the junction contained 3 bases not matched to a gene. The CDR3 loop is CASQAGAQETQYF. CDR3 bases: TGTGCCAGCCAAGCGGGGGCCCAAGAGACCCAGTACTTC.

This clonotype was counted only a few times. This chain joins TRBV6-2 or TRBV6-3 and TRBJ2-1, with D possibly TRBD2 on 7 matching bases. In germline, CDR1 is MNHEY, CDR2 SVGEGT. Trimming took 0 bases from V and 0 from J, leaving 21 bases between them. This CDR3 is built from 20 residues. The CDR3 protein is CASSYSVPGRGPSSYNEQFF. CDR3 coding DNA: TGTGCCAGCAGTTACTCGGTCCCGGGGCGGGGGCCTAGCTCCTACAATGAGCAGTTCTTC.

V is TRBV11-1 and J is TRBJ2-1, with TRBD1 matching 8 bases. Trimming cost V 5 bases and J 5 bases; bases outside gene matches: 5. The CDR3 is 14 residues long. Germline loops: CDR1 SGHAT, CDR2 FQDESV (reference sequence). CDR3 DNA sequence: TGTGCCAGCAGCCGGGACAGGAACAACAATGAGCAGTTCTTC. It specifies CASSRDRNNNEQFF.

This clonotype was found a few times. The chain links TRBV5-6 to TRBJ2-5; unclear D gene. V shed 6 bases and J shed 0 bases, with 15 bases lying between them. Germline CDR1 is SGHDT and CDR2 is YYEEEE. This CDR3 has 15 amino acids. The CDR3 spells CASIDHGRNQETQYF. CDR3 bases: TGTGCCAGCATCGACCACGGACGGAACCAAGAGACCCAGTACTTC. Full variable domain (remainder filled in from reference TRBV5-6 and TRBJ2-5): DAGVTQSPTHLIKTRGQQVTLRCSPKSGHDTVSWYQQALGQGPQFIFQYYEEEERQRGNFPDRFSGHQFPNYSSELNVNALLLGDSALYLCASIDHGRNQETQYFGPGTRLLVL.

The chain employs TRBV7-8 and TRBJ2-7, with no clear D. The CDR3 length is 16 residues. V was trimmed by 1 base and J by 6 bases, leaving 19 bases between them. Per germline, CDR1 SGHVS and CDR2 FQNEAQ. DNA of the CDR3: TGTGCCAGCAGCTTAGAAAACCACCCGGTTGCCCGCGAGCAGTACTTC. It yields the protein CASSLENHPVAREQYF.

V usage is TRBV27 and J usage is TRBJ2-3; D is undetermined. The CDR3 is made up of 14 amino acids. CDR1 and CDR2 from the germline V gene are MNHEY and SMNVEV (reference sequence). V was shortened by 4 bases and J by 3 bases, with 11 bases between the two germline ends. CDR3 nucleotides: TGTGCCAGCAGTTCCCCCCGTGGAACAGATACGCAGTATTTT. This codes for CASSSPRGTDTQYF.

This sequence joins TRBV11-2 and TRBJ1-1; D ambiguous. The ends were cut back, 0 bases at V and 6 bases at J, with 11 bases in the middle. Germline assignment: CDR1 SGHAT and CDR2 FQNNGV. CDR3 size: 14 residues. In DNA form, the CDR3 reads TGTGCCAGCAGCTTAGATTGGGGTTCCGCTGAAGCTTTCTTT. Translating it yields CASSLDWGSAEAFF.

This clonotype turned up a few times. J is TRBJ2-7 and V is TRBV21-1; the DNA was not used to check the table's D call, TRBD2. TRBV21-1 is recorded as a pseudogene. The CDR3 contains 16 residues. CDR3 in amino acids: CASSKALEGTAYEQYF. Written as DNA, the CDR3 is TGTGCCAGCAGCAAAGCGCTAGAGGGTACAGCCTACGAGCAGTACTTC.

This clonotype occurred many times. The genes are TRBV20-1 and TRBJ2-3; D might be TRBD1 (5 bases). V lost 5 bases and J 8 bases, leaving 14 bases between the germline ends. The CDR3 spans 12 residues. In germline, CDR1 is DFQATT, CDR2 SNEGSKA (reference sequence). The CDR3 spells CSAARQPLTQYF. The CDR3 bases are TGCAGTGCTGCTCGACAGCCCCTTACGCAGTATTTT.

This clonotype was counted only a few times. CDR3 loop: CASSLDRGTYNEQFF. The CDR3 DNA reads as TGTGCCAGCAGTTTAGATAGAGGTACCTACAATGAGCAGTTCTTC. The chain links TRBV12-3 or TRBV12-4 to TRBJ2-1; D uncertain. This CDR3 has 15 residues. The germline V and J ends were trimmed by 1 base and 2 bases, with 9 bases remaining between them.

The chain links TRBV19 to TRBJ1-1, with D possibly TRBD1 on 6 matching bases. The CDR3 has 12 amino acids. Deletions cut 7 bases from V and 1 base from J, with 7 bases between. Per germline, CDR1 LNHDA and CDR2 SQIVND (reference sequence). The CDR3 loop reads CASKQGNTEAFF. The CDR3 DNA sequence: TGTGCCAGTAAACAGGGGAACACTGAAGCTTTCTTT.

The rearrangement links TRBV4-3 to TRBJ2-1; D ambiguous. This CDR3 contains 13 residues. The V gene lost 0 bases and the J gene lost 10 bases, with 10 bases spanning the gap. Germline values: CDR1 LGHNA, CDR2 YSLEER. CDR3 residues: CASSQEGYQEQFF. In nucleotides, the CDR3 is TGCGCCAGCAGCCAAGAAGGCTATCAGGAGCAGTTCTTC.

The rearrangement uses TRBV20-1 and TRBJ2-7; the D is unclear. The CDR3 sequence is 12 residues long. Germline CDR1 and CDR2: DFQATT and SNEGSKA (reference sequence). Trimming took 2 bases from V and 5 from J, leaving 10 bases between them. DNA for the CDR3: TGCAGTGCTAGACCCGGTGATAACGAGCAGTACTTC. Amino acid sequence: CSARPGDNEQYF.

This clonotype has just a few counts. V is TRBV5-6 and J is TRBJ1-1; possibly TRBD1 for D (5 bases). The length of the CDR3 is 14 residues. V dropped 4 bases and J dropped 1 base, with 11 bases sitting between them. Germline V gives CDR1 SGHDT, CDR2 YYEEEE. The CDR3 loop reads CASSPYRPNTEAFF. CDR3 bases: TGTGCCAGCAGCCCATACAGGCCGAACACTGAAGCTTTCTTT.

The chain is built from TRBV20-1 and TRBJ2-7; D remains unclear. V was cut by 3 bases and J by 0 bases, with 12 bases left in between. Germline V gene lookup returns CDR1 DFQATT and CDR2 SNEGSKA (reference sequence). The CDR3 sequence is 14 residues long. The DNA for the CDR3 is TGCAGTGCTAGGATAGCTACACCCTCCTACGAGCAGTACTTC. It encodes CSARIATPSYEQYF.